This T cell receptor beta chain was recovered during a study of control samples from healthy donors and cancer patients. V shed 7 bases, J shed 5 bases, and the junction held 7 bases outside the gene matches. The CDR3 runs 15 residues. In germline, CDR1 is LNHDA, CDR2 SQIVND (reference sequence). TCRdb keeps only in-frame clones here, not all; method: immunoSEQ multiplex PCR. The sample includes about 160,000 clones, about 94% of them seen just once. The sample consisted of blood. This sequence was found in a woman in her twenties or thirties in good health. The rearrangement uses TRBV19 and TRBJ1-6, with TRBD1 matching 8 bases. CDR3 nucleotides: TGTGCCAGTACGACCCCGGGACAGGATAATTCACCCCTCCACTTT. It encodes CASTTPGQDNSPLHF. The full variable domain, in which reference TRBV19 and TRBJ1-6 provide the parts outside the CDR3, is DGGITQSPKYLFRKEGQNVTLSCEQNLNHDAMYWYRQDPGQGLRLIYYSQIVNDFQKGDIAEGYSVSREKKESFPLTVTSAQKNPTAFYLCASTTPGQDNSPLHFGNGTRLTVT.